This TCR beta chain was sequenced for a study of blood T cell repertoires in COVID-19. V shed 0 bases and J shed 10 bases, with 7 bases lying between them. CDR1 is SGHTA, CDR2 FQGNSA, per germline. CDR3 size: 13 residues. Here immunoSEQ multiplex PCR was the method, and the copy in TCRdb shows in-frame clones only, minus some. This table has 250,000 or so clones, roughly nine tenths appearing once. Sequencing was performed on PBMCs or T cells enriched from blood (not recorded which). The receptor comes from a woman aged 18-29 years who had recovered from COVID-19. This chain uses TRBV7-2 with TRBJ1-6; a weak D match, TRBD1 (5 bases). The CDR3 is CASSLAGASPLHF. Here the CDR3 DNA reads TGTGCCAGCAGCTTAGCAGGGGCCTCACCCCTCCACTTT.